The 17 T cell receptor beta chains in this list originate from one sample, sequenced in a study of blood T cell repertoires in COVID-19. Sequencing used immunoSEQ multiplex PCR; TCRdb keeps in-frame clones, though not all of them. The data contain some 330,000 clones, around nine tenths of them singletons. Sequencing was performed on peripheral blood. The receptors here all came from a woman aged 50 to 60 with active or convalescent COVID-19.

The chain recombines TRBV28 with TRBJ1-5; D might be TRBD1 (6 bases). The ends were cut back, 3 bases at V and 3 bases at J, with 15 bases in the middle. Germline V lookup: CDR1 MDHEN, CDR2 SYDVKM. CDR3 length equals 16 residues. CDR3 protein: CASSLRGRGFNQPQHF. DNA of the CDR3: TGTGCCAGCAGTTTGCGTGGCAGGGGATTCAATCAGCCCCAGCATTTT.

This sequence joins TRBV4-3 and TRBJ2-3; TRBD2 agrees at 11 bases. The CDR3 runs to 19 residues. V dropped 0 bases and J dropped 0; count of bases not matched to a gene: 8. CDR1 is LGHNA and CDR2 is YSLEER in the germline V gene. The CDR3 is CASSQEGASGRFSTDTQYF. DNA for the CDR3: TGCGCCAGCAGCCAAGAAGGCGCTAGCGGGAGGTTTAGCACAGATACGCAGTATTTT.

The CDR3 nucleotides read TGTGCCAGCAGCCTCCAGGGGAATAATTCACCCCTCCACTTT. This sequence encodes CASSLQGNNSPLHF. This chain joins TRBV6-5 and TRBJ1-6; a weak D match, TRBD1 (6 bases). CDR3 length: 14 amino acids. V shed 6 bases and J shed 5 bases, with 11 bases lying between them. The germline V gene has CDR1 MNHEY and CDR2 SVGAGI.

The rearrangement links TRBV12-3 or TRBV12-4 to TRBJ1-2; D unresolved. The CDR3 is 13 residues long. Trimming removed 2 bases at V and 6 bases at J, with 10 bases between. Written as DNA, the CDR3 is TGTGCCAGCAGTTTACGGGGAGGCCATGGCTACACCTTC. Translating it yields CASSLRGGHGYTF.

The chain uses TRBV7-2 and TRBJ2-7; weak D call: TRBD1 (6 bases). Germline values: CDR1 SGHTA, CDR2 FQGNSA. Trimming removed 5 bases from V and 2 bases from J, with 10 bases in between. This CDR3 is built from 13 residues. The CDR3 loop is CASSRGGTYEQYF. In nucleotides, the CDR3 is TGTGCCAGCAGCAGAGGGGGAACCTACGAGCAGTACTTC.

CDR3 DNA sequence: TGTGCCAGCAGCTTAGAGCTAGCGGGAGACTACGAGCAGTACTTC. Its protein is CASSLELAGDYEQYF. This chain uses TRBV7-8 with TRBJ2-7, with 10 bases that match TRBD2. V shed 1 base, J shed 3 bases, and the junction held 3 bases outside the gene matches. There are 15 residues in the CDR3. Germline CDR1 reads SGHVS; CDR2 reads FQNEAQ.

This clone was counted between two and nine times. The V gene is TRBV19, the J gene TRBJ2-7, with D unclear. Germline loops: CDR1 LNHDA, CDR2 SQIVND (reference sequence). Deletions cut 5 bases from V and 3 bases from J, with 11 bases between. The CDR3 length is 13 residues. The CDR3 bases are TGTGCCAGTAGTTCCCGCCAGGACTACGAGCAGTACTTC. As protein: CASSSRQDYEQYF.

The chain combines TRBV5-1 with TRBJ1-1, with TRBD1 matching over 7 bases. CDR3 length equals 13 residues. CDR1 and CDR2 from the germline V gene are SGHRS and YFSETQ. Unmatched junction bases numbered 8, after V lost 4 bases and J lost 8 bases. The chain's CDR3 is CASSTHPGGEAFF. CDR3 bases: TGCGCCAGCAGCACCCATCCAGGGGGGGAAGCTTTCTTT.

The rearrangement uses TRBV5-1 and TRBJ2-5; D gene uncertain. The germline V and J ends were trimmed by 0 bases and 5 bases, with 8 bases remaining between them. This CDR3 is 13 amino acids long. Germline values: CDR1 SGHRS, CDR2 YFSETQ. In DNA form, the CDR3 reads TGCGCCAGCAGCTTGGGTCGCCAGGAGACCCAGTACTTC. Protein product: CASSLGRQETQYF.

The chain joins TRBV30 to TRBJ1-6; no clear D gene. The CDR3 totals 14 residues. Germline V lookup: CDR1 GTSNPN, CDR2 SVGIG (reference sequence). V lost 2 bases, J lost 7 bases, and 12 bases lay in between. CDR3 in DNA: TGTGCCTGGAGTAGGCAGGTCTGGAATTCACCCCTCCACTTT. Protein sequence: CAWSRQVWNSPLHF.

The chain links TRBV28 to TRBJ2-4; D is perhaps TRBD2 (6 bases). V was clipped by 1 base and J by 6 bases, with 16 bases between them. CDR1 and CDR2 from the germline V gene are MDHEN and SYDVKM. The CDR3 spans 16 residues. The CDR3 bases are TGTGCCAGCAGTTTATCCCGCCATGGAGCGGGAAACATTCAGTACTTC. This codes for CASSLSRHGAGNIQYF.

The chain is built from TRBV9 and TRBJ2-7; 9 positions agree with TRBD1. The J segment lost 3 bases and the V segment lost 2 bases, leaving 6 bases of the junction unmatched. The germline V gene encodes CDR1 SGDLS and CDR2 YYNGEE. The CDR3 has 15 amino acids. CDR3 amino acids: CASSVERDRVYEQYF. The CDR3 region has the DNA TGTGCCAGCAGCGTGGAAAGGGACAGGGTCTACGAGCAGTACTTC.

The chain links TRBV7-2 to TRBJ1-5; D is uncertain. CDR3 size: 15 residues. Trimming left V 4 bases short and J 2 bases short, with 12 bases between. Germline values: CDR1 SGHTA, CDR2 FQGNSA. CDR3 sequence reads: CASSSAGGGNQPQHF. The CDR3 DNA sequence: TGTGCCAGCAGCTCAGCAGGTGGAGGCAATCAGCCCCAGCATTTT.

The CDR3 DNA follows: TGTGCCACAGGGATTTTACAAGAGACCCAGTACTTC. Protein sequence: CATGILQETQYF. The rearrangement uses TRBV11-3 and TRBJ2-5; D might be TRBD1 (5 bases). The CDR3 totals 12 residues. Germline V CDR1 and CDR2: SGHNT, YENEEA. Trimming removed 10 bases at V and 2 bases at J, with 11 bases between.

This chain joins TRBV19 and TRBJ1-2; TRBD1 matches 11 bases. CDR3 length: 17 residues. The junction had 14 bases not matched to a gene; V was cut back by 3 bases and J by 8 bases. Germline CDR1 is LNHDA and CDR2 is SQIVND (reference sequence). CDR3 loop: CASSIQLGQGAMRGYTF. CDR3 DNA: TGTGCCAGTAGTATCCAACTCGGACAGGGGGCCATGAGGGGCTACACCTTC.

This chain links TRBV30 with TRBJ2-3; 8 positions agree with TRBD2. Per germline, CDR1 GTSNPN and CDR2 SVGIG (reference sequence). Unmatched junction bases numbered 7, after V lost 4 bases and J lost 10 bases. There are 12 residues in the CDR3. DNA for the CDR3: TGTGCCTGGAACGGGGGGGAAAACGCGCAGTATTTT. It translates to CAWNGGENAQYF. The variable domain in full, with the rest retrieved from reference TRBV30 and TRBJ2-3, is SQTIHQWPATLVQPVGSPLSLECTVEGTSNPNLYWYRQAAGRGLQLLFYSVGIGQISSEVPQNLSASRPQDRQFILSSKKLLLSDSGFYLCAWNGGENAQYFGPGTRLTVL.

The chain combines TRBV18 with TRBJ1-4; D uncertain. CDR3 length: 16 residues. V was shortened by 0 bases and J by 6 bases, with 14 bases between the two germline ends. CDR1 KGHSH and CDR2 LQKENI come from the germline V gene. The chain's CDR3 is CASSPPAGDLYEKLFF. The CDR3 nucleotides are TGTGCCAGCTCACCACCGGCGGGCGATCTTTATGAAAAACTGTTTTTT.